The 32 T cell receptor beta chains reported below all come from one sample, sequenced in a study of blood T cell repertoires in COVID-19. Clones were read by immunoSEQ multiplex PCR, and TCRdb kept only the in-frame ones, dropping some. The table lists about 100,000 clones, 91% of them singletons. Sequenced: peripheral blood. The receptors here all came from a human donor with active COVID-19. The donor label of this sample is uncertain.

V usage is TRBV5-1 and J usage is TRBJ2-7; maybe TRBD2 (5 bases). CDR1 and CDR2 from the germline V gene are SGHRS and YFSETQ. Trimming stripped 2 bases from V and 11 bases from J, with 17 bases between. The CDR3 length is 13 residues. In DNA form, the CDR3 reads TGCGCCAGCAGCTTTTCTTCTCGTGAGCGGAAGTACTTC. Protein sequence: CASSFSSRERKYF. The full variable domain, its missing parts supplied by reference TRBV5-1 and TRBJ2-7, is KAGVTQTPRYLIKTRGQQVTLSCSPISGHRSVSWYQQTPGQGLQFLFEYFSETQRNKGNFPGRFSGRQFSNSRSEMNVSTLELGDSALYLCASSFSSRERKYFGPGTRLTVT.

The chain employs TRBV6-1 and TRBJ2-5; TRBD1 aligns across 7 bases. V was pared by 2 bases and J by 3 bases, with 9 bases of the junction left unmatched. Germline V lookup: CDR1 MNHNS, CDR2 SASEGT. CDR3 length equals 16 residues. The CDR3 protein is CASSESRTGSKETQYF. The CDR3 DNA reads TGTGCCAGCAGTGAATCCCGGACAGGAAGTAAAGAGACCCAGTACTTC.

CDR3 coding DNA: TGTGCCAGCAGCTTAAGGGGCTTGAATGAGCAGTTCTTC. It yields the protein CASSLRGLNEQFF. The chain has TRBV7-2 and TRBJ2-1, with a tentative D call TRBD1 (5 bases). Trimming removed 2 bases from V and 7 bases from J, with 9 bases in between. Germline V CDR1 and CDR2: SGHTA, FQGNSA. CDR3 length: 13 amino acids.

CDR3 in amino acids: CASSQDPNQPQHF. DNA of the CDR3: TGTGCCAGCAGCCAAGATCCAAATCAGCCCCAGCATTTT. This chain links TRBV3-1 (or the pseudogene TRBV3-2) with TRBJ1-5; D ambiguous. Trimming left V 0 bases short and J 4 bases short, with 4 bases between. CDR3 size: 13 residues. Germline values: CDR1 LGHDT, CDR2 YNNKEL (reference sequence).

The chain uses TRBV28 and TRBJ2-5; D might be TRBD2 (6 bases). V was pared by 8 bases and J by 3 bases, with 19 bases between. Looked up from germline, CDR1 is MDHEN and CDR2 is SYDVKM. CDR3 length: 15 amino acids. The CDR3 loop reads CASEPAGIWKETQYF. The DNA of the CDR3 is TGTGCCAGCGAACCCGCGGGGATATGGAAAGAGACCCAGTACTTC.

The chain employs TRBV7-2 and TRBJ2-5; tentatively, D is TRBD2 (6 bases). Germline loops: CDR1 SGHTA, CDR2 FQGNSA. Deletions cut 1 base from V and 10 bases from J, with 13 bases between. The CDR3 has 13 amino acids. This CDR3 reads CASSLERAGIQYF. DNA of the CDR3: TGTGCCAGCAGCTTAGAGCGGGCAGGGATCCAGTACTTC.

The CDR3 DNA reads as TGTGCCAGCAGTTGGACAGGGGGACACAACTATGGCTACACCTTC. Amino acids: CASSWTGGHNYGYTF. The rearrangement joins TRBV28 to TRBJ1-2, with 10 positions matching TRBD1. The CDR3 runs to 15 residues. Trimming took 4 bases from V and 2 from J; bases not matched to a gene: 4. CDR1 is MDHEN, CDR2 SYDVKM, per germline.

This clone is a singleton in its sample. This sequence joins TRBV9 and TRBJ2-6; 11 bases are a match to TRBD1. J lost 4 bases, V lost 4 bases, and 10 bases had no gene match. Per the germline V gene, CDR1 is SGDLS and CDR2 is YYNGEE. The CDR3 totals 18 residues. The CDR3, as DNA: TGTGCCAGCAGCCCTTGGACAGGGGGCGTTTCAGGGGCCAACGTCCTGACTTTC. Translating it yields CASSPWTGGVSGANVLTF.

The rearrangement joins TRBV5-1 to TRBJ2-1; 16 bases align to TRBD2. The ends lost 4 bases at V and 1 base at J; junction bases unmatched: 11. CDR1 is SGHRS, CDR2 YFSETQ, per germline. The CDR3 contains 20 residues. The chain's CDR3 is CASSPMGTSGGANSYNEQFF. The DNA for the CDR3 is TGCGCCAGCAGCCCCATGGGGACTAGCGGGGGGGCGAATTCCTACAATGAGCAGTTCTTC.

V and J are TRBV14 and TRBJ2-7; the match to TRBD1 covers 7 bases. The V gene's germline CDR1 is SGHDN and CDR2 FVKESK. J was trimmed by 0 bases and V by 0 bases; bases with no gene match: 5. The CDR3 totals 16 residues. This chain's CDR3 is CASSQEWGTDSYEQYF. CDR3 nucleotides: TGTGCCAGCAGCCAAGAATGGGGGACAGACTCCTACGAGCAGTACTTC. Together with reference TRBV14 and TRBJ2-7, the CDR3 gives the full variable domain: EAGVTQFPSHSVIEKGQTVTLRCDPISGHDNLYWYRRVMGKEIKFLLHFVKESKQDESGMPNNRFLAERTGGTYSTLKVQPAELEDSGVYFCASSQEWGTDSYEQYFGPGTRLTVT.

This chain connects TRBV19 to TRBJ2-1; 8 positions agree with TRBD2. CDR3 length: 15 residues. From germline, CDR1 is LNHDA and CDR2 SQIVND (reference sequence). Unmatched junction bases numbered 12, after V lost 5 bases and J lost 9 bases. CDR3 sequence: CASSPSLSGSFEQFF. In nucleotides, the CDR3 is TGTGCCAGTAGTCCCTCACTCAGCGGGAGTTTTGAGCAGTTCTTC.

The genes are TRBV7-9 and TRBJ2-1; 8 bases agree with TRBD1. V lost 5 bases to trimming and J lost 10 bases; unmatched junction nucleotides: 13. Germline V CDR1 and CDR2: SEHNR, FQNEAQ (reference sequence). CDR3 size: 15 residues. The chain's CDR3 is CASSPVGQAGGEQFF. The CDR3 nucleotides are TGTGCCAGCAGCCCGGTGGGGCAAGCAGGGGGCGAGCAGTTCTTC.

In DNA, the CDR3 is TGTGCCAGTAGATCTCAAACTAGGGGGCGCCGGACAGATACGCAGTATTTT. Encoded protein: CASRSQTRGRRTDTQYF. V and J are TRBV19 and TRBJ2-3; the match to TRBD1 covers 7 bases. Germline CDR1 and CDR2: LNHDA and SQIVND (reference sequence). J was trimmed by 3 bases and V by 6 bases; bases with no gene match: 15. This CDR3 has 17 residues.

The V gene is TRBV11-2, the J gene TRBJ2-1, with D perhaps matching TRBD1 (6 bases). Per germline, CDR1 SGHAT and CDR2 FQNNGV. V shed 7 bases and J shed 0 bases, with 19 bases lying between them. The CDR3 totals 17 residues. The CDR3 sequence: CASTSYFDRSSYNEQFF. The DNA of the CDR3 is TGTGCCAGCACCTCTTATTTTGACAGGAGCTCCTACAATGAGCAGTTCTTC. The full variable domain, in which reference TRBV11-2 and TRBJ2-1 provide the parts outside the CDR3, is EAGVAQSPRYKIIEKRQSVAFWCNPISGHATLYWYQQILGQGPKLLIQFQNNGVVDDSQLPKDRFSAERLKGVDSTLKIQPAKLEDSAVYLCASTSYFDRSSYNEQFFGPGTRLTVL.

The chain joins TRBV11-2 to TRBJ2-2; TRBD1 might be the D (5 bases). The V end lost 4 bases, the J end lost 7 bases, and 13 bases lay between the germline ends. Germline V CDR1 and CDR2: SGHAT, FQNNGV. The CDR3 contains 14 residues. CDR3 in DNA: TGTGCCAGCAGCTCTACCCAGGGATACGGGGAGCTGTTTTTT. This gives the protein CASSSTQGYGELFF.

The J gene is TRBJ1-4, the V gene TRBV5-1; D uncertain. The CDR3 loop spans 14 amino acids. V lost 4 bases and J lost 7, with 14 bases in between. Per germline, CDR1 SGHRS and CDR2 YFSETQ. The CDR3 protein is CASSIAARSEKLFF. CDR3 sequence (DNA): TGCGCCAGCAGCATAGCGGCAAGGAGTGAAAAACTGTTTTTT.

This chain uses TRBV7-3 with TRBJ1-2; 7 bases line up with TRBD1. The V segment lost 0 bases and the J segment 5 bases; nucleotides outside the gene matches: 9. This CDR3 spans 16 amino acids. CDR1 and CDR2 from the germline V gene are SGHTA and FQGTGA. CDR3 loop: CASSLTPSKTGYGYTF. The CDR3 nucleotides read TGTGCCAGCAGCTTAACCCCCAGTAAGACAGGGTATGGCTACACCTTC. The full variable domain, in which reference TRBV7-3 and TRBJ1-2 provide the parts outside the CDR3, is GAGVSQTPSNKVTEKGKYVELRCDPISGHTALYWYRQSLGQGPEFLIYFQGTGAADDSGLPNDRFFAVRPEGSVSTLKIQRTERGDSAVYLCASSLTPSKTGYGYTFGSGTRLTVV.

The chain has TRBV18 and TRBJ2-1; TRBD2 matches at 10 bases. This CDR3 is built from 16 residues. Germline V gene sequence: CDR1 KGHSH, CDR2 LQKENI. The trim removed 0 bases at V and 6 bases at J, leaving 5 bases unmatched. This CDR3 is CASSPPPSGGPNEQFF. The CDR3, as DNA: TGTGCCAGCTCACCACCGCCTAGCGGGGGTCCCAATGAGCAGTTCTTC.

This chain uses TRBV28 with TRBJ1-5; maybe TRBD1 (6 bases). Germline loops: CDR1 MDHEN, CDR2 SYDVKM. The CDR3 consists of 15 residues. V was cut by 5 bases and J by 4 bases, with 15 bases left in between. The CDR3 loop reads CASSPQGRGNQPQHF. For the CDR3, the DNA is TGTGCCAGCAGTCCACAGGGTAGGGGTAATCAGCCCCAGCATTTT. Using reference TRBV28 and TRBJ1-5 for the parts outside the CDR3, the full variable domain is DVKVTQSSRYLVKRTGEKVFLECVQDMDHENMFWYRQDPGLGLRLIYFSYDVKMKEKGDIPEGYSVSREKKERFSLILESASTNQTSMYLCASSPQGRGNQPQHFGDGTRLSIL.

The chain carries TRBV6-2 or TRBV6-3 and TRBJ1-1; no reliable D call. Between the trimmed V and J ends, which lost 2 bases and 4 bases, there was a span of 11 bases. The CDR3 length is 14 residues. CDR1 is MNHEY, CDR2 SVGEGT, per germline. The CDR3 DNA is TGTGCCAGCAGTTACACCGCCAGGTTCACTGAAGCTTTCTTT. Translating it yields CASSYTARFTEAFF.

In nucleotides, the CDR3 is TGTGCCAGCAGCCGTGCCGCGGAACCTAGCACAGATACGCAGTATTTT. It is translated as CASSRAAEPSTDTQYF. The chain carries TRBV7-9 and TRBJ2-3; D gene ambiguous. The germline gives CDR1 SEHNR, CDR2 FQNEAQ (reference sequence). V lost 5 bases and J 0 bases, leaving 15 bases between the germline ends. This CDR3 has 16 residues. Based on the CDR3 plus reference TRBV7-9 and TRBJ2-3, the full variable domain is DTGVSQNPRHKITKRGQNVTFRCDPISEHNRLYWYRQTLGQGPEFLTYFQNEAQLEKSRLLSDRFSAERPKGSFSTLEIQRTEQGDSAMYLCASSRAAEPSTDTQYFGPGTRLTVL.

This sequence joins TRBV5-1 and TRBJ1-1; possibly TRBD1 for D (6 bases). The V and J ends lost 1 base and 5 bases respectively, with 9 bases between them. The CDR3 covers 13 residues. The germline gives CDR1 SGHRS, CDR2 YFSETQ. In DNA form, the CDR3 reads TGCGCCAGCAGCTTGACAGGGTGGACTGAAGCTTTCTTT. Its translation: CASSLTGWTEAFF. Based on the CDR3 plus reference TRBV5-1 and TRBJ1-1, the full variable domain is KAGVTQTPRYLIKTRGQQVTLSCSPISGHRSVSWYQQTPGQGLQFLFEYFSETQRNKGNFPGRFSGRQFSNSRSEMNVSTLELGDSALYLCASSLTGWTEAFFGQGTRLTVV.

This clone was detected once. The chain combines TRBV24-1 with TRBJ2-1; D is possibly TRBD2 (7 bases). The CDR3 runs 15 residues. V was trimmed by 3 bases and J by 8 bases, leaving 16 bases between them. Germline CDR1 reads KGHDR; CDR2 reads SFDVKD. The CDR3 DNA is TGTGCCACCAGTGATCCTGGGGGGGCTGTCTATGAGCAGTTCTTC. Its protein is CATSDPGGAVYEQFF.

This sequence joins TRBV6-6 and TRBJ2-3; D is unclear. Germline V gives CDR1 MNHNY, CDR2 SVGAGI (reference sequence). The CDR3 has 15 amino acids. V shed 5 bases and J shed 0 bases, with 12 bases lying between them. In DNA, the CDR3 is TGTGCCAGCAGTGACGCCCCGACTAGCACAGATACGCAGTATTTT. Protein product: CASSDAPTSTDTQYF.

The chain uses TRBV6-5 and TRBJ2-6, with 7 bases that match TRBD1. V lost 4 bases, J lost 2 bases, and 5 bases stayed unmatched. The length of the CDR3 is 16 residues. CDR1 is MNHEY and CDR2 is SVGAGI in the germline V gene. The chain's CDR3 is CASSSTDRAGANVLTF. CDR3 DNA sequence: TGTGCCAGCAGTTCCACTGACAGGGCTGGGGCCAACGTCCTGACTTTC.

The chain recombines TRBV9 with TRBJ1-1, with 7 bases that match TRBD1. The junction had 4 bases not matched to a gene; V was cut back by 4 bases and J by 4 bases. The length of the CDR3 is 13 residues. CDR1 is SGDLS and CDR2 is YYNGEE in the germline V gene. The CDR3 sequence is CASSITGATEAFF. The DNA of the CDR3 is TGTGCCAGCAGCATTACAGGGGCCACTGAAGCTTTCTTT. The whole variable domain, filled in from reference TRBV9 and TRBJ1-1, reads DSGVTQTPKHLITATGQRVTLRCSPRSGDLSVYWYQQSLDQGLQFLIQYYNGEERAKGNILERFSAQQFPDLHSELNLSSLELGDSALYFCASSITGATEAFFGQGTRLTVV.

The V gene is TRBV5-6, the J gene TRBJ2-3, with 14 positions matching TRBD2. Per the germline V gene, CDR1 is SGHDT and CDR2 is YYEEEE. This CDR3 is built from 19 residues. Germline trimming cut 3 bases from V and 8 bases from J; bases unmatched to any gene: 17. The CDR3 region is CASSWPPGLAGDGGGTQYF. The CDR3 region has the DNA TGTGCCAGCAGCTGGCCCCCGGGACTAGCGGGGGACGGGGGCGGTACGCAGTATTTT.

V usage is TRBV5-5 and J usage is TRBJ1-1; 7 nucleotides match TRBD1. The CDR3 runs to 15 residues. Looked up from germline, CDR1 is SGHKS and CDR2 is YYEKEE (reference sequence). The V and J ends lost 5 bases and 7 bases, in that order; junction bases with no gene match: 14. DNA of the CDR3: TGTGCCAGCAGTTCTGACAGGGCCCGGGGAGGTGAAGCTTTCTTT. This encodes CASSSDRARGGEAFF.

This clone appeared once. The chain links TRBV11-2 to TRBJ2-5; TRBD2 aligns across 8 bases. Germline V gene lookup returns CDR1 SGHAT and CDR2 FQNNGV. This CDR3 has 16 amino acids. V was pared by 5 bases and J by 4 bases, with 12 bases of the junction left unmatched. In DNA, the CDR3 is TGTGCCAGCAGCCCCCGACGGGGTAGCGGGGCAGAGACCCAGTACTTC. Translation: CASSPRRGSGAETQYF. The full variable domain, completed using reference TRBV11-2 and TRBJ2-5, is EAGVAQSPRYKIIEKRQSVAFWCNPISGHATLYWYQQILGQGPKLLIQFQNNGVVDDSQLPKDRFSAERLKGVDSTLKIQPAKLEDSAVYLCASSPRRGSGAETQYFGPGTRLLVL.

CDR3 coding DNA: TGTGCCAGCAGTTTGGCCGATCTTCAGGGGCGAGGCTACAATGAGCAGTTCTTC. Translated, it gives CASSLADLQGRGYNEQFF. This chain joins TRBV28 and TRBJ2-1, with D possibly being TRBD1 (6 bases). In germline, CDR1 is MDHEN, CDR2 SYDVKM. V shed 3 bases and J shed 3 bases, with 21 bases lying between them. The CDR3 spans 18 residues.

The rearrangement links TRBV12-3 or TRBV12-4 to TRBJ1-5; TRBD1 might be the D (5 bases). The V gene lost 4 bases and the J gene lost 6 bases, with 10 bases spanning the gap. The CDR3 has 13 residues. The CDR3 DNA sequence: TGTGCCAGCAGTTGGGGAAGGGGTCAGCCCCAGCATTTT. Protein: CASSWGRGQPQHF.

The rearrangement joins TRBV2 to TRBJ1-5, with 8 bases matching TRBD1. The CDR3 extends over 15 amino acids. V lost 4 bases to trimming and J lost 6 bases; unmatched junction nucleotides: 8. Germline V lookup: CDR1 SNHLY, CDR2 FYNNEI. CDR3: CASSGFRDRGQPQHF. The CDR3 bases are TGTGCCAGCAGTGGCTTCAGAGACAGGGGTCAGCCCCAGCATTTT. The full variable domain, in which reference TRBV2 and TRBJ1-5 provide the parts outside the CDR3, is EPEVTQTPSHQVTQMGQEVILRCVPISNHLYFYWYRQILGQKVEFLVSFYNNEISEKSEIFDDQFSVERPDGSNFTLKIRSTKLEDSAMYFCASSGFRDRGQPQHFGDGTRLSIL.